The sequence of this T cell receptor (beta chain) was determined in a study of T cells in Graves' hyperthyroidism and ophthalmopathy. This clonotype was picked up a small number of times. Its antigen is still unknown. Stability of Graves' hyperthyroidism was defined as absent ophthalmopathy progression within 18 months. Germline-derived CDR1 and CDR2 are GTSNPN and SVGIG (reference sequence). The CDR3 length is 16 residues. The V and J ends lost 4 bases and 0 bases respectively, with 15 bases between them. What was amplified from RNA transcripts were TCR beta CDR3 regions. HTBI primers drove first-round RT-PCR of the TCR CDR3. TCRdb re-analysed the multiplex PCR reads in MiXCR, keeping a single row per CDR3 protein. The table includes about 200,000 distinct CDR3 sequences, about a sixth detected once. Whole-study results and caveats: Researchers found most expanded thyroid clonotypes above 0.001 in blood as well.

The material sequenced was blood. The TCR was taken from a woman aged 50 to 65 with Graves' hyperthyroidism. The chain couples TRBV30 to TRBJ1-4; D ambiguous. The CDR3 is CAWTSPDGSTNEKLFF. For the CDR3, the DNA is TGTGCCTGGACTTCCCCTGACGGGTCAACTAATGAAAAACTGTTTTTT. Complete variable domain (other parts from reference TRBV30 and TRBJ1-4): SQTIHQWPATLVQPVGSPLSLECTVEGTSNPNLYWYRQAAGRGLQLLFYSVGIGQISSEVPQNLSASRPQDRQFILSSKKLLLSDSGFYLCAWTSPDGSTNEKLFFGSGTQLSVL.